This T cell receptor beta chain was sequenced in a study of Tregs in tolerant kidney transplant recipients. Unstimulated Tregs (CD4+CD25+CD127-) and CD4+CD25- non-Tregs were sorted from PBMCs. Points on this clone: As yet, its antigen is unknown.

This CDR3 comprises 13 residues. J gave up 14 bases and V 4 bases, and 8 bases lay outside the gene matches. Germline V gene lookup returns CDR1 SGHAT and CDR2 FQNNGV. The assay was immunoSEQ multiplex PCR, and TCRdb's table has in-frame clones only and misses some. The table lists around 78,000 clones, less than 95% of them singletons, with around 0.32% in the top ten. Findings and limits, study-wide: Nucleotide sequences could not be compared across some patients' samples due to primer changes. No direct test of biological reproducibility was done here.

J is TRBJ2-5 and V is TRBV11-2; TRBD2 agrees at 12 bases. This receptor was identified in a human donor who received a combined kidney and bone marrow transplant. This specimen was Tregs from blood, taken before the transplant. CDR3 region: CASSSGLAGGGYF. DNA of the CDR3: TGTGCCAGCAGCTCGGGACTAGCGGGCGGGGGTTACTTC.